The 13 T cell receptor beta chains presented below share a single source sample, sequenced in a study of blood T cell repertoires in COVID-19. Assay used: immunoSEQ multiplex PCR; TCRdb lists only in-frame clones, some missing. The table records 250,000 or so clones, 84% of them present only once. Material for sequencing was peripheral blood. Receptors were obtained from a man in his fifties or sixties with acute or convalescent COVID-19.

The chain uses TRBV28 and TRBJ2-1, with D tentatively TRBD2 (6 bases). Trimming removed 8 bases from V and 0 bases from J, with 17 bases in between. The CDR3 spans 16 residues. The germline V gene encodes CDR1 MDHEN and CDR2 SYDVKM. The CDR3 bases are TGTGCCAGCCCTCCTCGACCCGGGAGCTCCTACAATGAGCAGTTCTTC. Protein product: CASPPRPGSSYNEQFF.

This clone has a handful of counts. The CDR3 reads CATSRAGATEAFF. The CDR3, as DNA: TGTGCCACCAGCAGAGCAGGGGCTACTGAAGCTTTCTTT. The genes are TRBV15 and TRBJ1-1; the D gene is possibly TRBD1 (6 bases). Per germline, CDR1 LNHNV and CDR2 YYDKDF (reference sequence). This CDR3 spans 13 amino acids. V was clipped by 1 base and J by 5 bases, with 8 bases between them.

This clone was picked up many times. Other DNA sequences in the sample encode the same CDR3. The genes are TRBV7-9 and TRBJ1-2, with D possibly TRBD1 on 5 matching bases. V was clipped by 3 bases and J by 2 bases, with 7 bases between them. The germline V gene has CDR1 SEHNR and CDR2 FQNEAQ (reference sequence). The CDR3 extends over 13 amino acids. This CDR3 reads CASSLGLNYGYTF. DNA of the CDR3: TGTGCCAGCAGCTTGGGACTCAACTATGGCTACACCTTC.

In this sample, this clone turned up once. The rearrangement links TRBV28 to TRBJ2-4; D is unclear. This CDR3 is built from 16 residues. Germline assignment: CDR1 MDHEN and CDR2 SYDVKM. Deletions cut 5 bases from V and 3 bases from J, with 17 bases between. CDR3 sequence reads: CASSPTPTEYKNIQYF. As DNA, the CDR3 is TGTGCCAGCAGTCCTACCCCTACAGAGTACAAAAACATTCAGTACTTC.

The V gene is TRBV5-5, the J gene TRBJ1-1; tentatively, D is TRBD1 (5 bases). There are 16 residues in the CDR3. V lost 4 bases and J lost 1, with 17 bases in between. CDR1 and CDR2 (germline): SGHKS, YYEKEE (reference sequence). Written as DNA, the CDR3 is TGTGCCAGCAGCCCGCTCGGGGGGAGGCGGAACACTGAAGCTTTCTTT. It specifies CASSPLGGRRNTEAFF.

The CDR3 reads CASRVSGEFSNQPQHF. The CDR3 region has the DNA TGTGCCAGCAGAGTTAGTGGGGAGTTTAGCAATCAGCCCCAGCATTTT. The V and J genes are TRBV27 and TRBJ1-5, with D unclear. This CDR3 has 16 amino acids. Germline V gene data show CDR1 as MNHEY and CDR2 as SMNVEV (reference sequence). V was cut by 6 bases and J by 0 bases, with 15 bases left in between.

The chain is built from TRBV18 and TRBJ1-3; 9 bases align to TRBD1. The CDR3 is 16 amino acids. V trimming: 4 bases; J trimming: 4 bases; junction bases outside the gene matches: 8. The germline V gene encodes CDR1 KGHSH and CDR2 LQKENI. CDR3 nucleotide sequence: TGTGCCAGCTCACAGGACAGGGGCCGTGGAGGAAACACCATATATTTT. It codes for CASSQDRGRGGNTIYF.

V gene TRBV9 combines with J gene TRBJ2-2; 8 positions agree with TRBD1. Germline-derived CDR1 and CDR2 are SGDLS and YYNGEE. The length of the CDR3 is 18 residues. Trimming took 2 bases from V and 4 from J; bases not matched to a gene: 13. The CDR3 DNA reads TGTGCCAGCAGCGTCAATCGGGCAGGGGGCGATCCCACCGGGGAGCTGTTTTTT. Residues: CASSVNRAGGDPTGELFF.

The chain is built from TRBV9 and TRBJ2-3; 9 bases line up with TRBD2. The germline CDR1 and CDR2 sequences are SGDLS and YYNGEE. This CDR3 spans 15 amino acids. J was trimmed by 1 base and V by 0 bases; bases with no gene match: 0. CDR3 amino acids: CASSVGGGGTDTQYF. The CDR3 DNA reads TGTGCCAGCAGCGTAGGCGGGGGGGGCACAGATACGCAGTATTTT.

V usage is TRBV3-1 (or the pseudogene TRBV3-2) and J usage is TRBJ2-1; 13 bases fit TRBD2. J was trimmed by 9 bases and V by 4 bases; bases with no gene match: 6. CDR1 is LGHDT, CDR2 YNNKEL, per germline (reference sequence). CDR3 length equals 15 residues. The CDR3 sequence: CASSPGLAGVFEQFF. CDR3 in DNA: TGTGCCAGCAGCCCCGGACTAGCGGGAGTTTTTGAGCAGTTCTTC.

This clone was detected once. The chain has TRBV19 and TRBJ1-1, with 7 bases matching TRBD1. Per the germline V gene, CDR1 is LNHDA and CDR2 is SQIVND (reference sequence). Trimming removed 1 base from V and 2 bases from J; junction bases left unmatched: 7. The CDR3 extends over 16 amino acids. CDR3 nucleotides: TGTGCCAGTAGTATAGGTCGGACAGGACGAAACACTGAAGCTTTCTTT. As protein: CASSIGRTGRNTEAFF. Based on the CDR3 plus reference TRBV19 and TRBJ1-1, the full variable domain is DGGITQSPKYLFRKEGQNVTLSCEQNLNHDAMYWYRQDPGQGLRLIYYSQIVNDFQKGDIAEGYSVSREKKESFPLTVTSAQKNPTAFYLCASSIGRTGRNTEAFFGQGTRLTVV.

This clone was seen only a few times. The V call is TRBV28, the J call TRBJ1-5; TRBD1 might be the D (6 bases). CDR1 and CDR2 (germline): MDHEN, SYDVKM. Between the trimmed V and J ends, which lost 8 bases and 6 bases, there was a span of 11 bases. There are 12 residues in the CDR3. The CDR3 coding sequence is TGTGCCAGCCAGGGGCCAGCTCAGCCCCAGCATTTT. This translates into CASQGPAQPQHF.

The chain couples TRBV6-5 to TRBJ1-5, with 7 bases fitting TRBD1. Germline trimming cut 5 bases from V and 2 bases from J; bases unmatched to any gene: 6. Germline V gives CDR1 MNHEY, CDR2 SVGAGI. The CDR3 is 15 residues long. The CDR3: CASSPRDRGNQPQHF. The CDR3 nucleotides read TGTGCCAGCAGTCCGAGGGACAGAGGCAATCAGCCCCAGCATTTT.